Listed below are T cell receptor beta chains from one sample, sequenced in a study of control samples from healthy donors and cancer patients. Repertoires were generated with immunoSEQ multiplex PCR, while TCRdb's copy carries only in-frame clones and drops some. The sample records 90,000 to 150,000 clones, approximately 88% being singletons. Sequenced input: blood. The receptors stem from a man aged 40-50 years in good health. Each CDR3 is given with its conserved first and last residue. D genes are given only for firm matches.

TRBV12-3/TRBV12-4,TRBD1,CASSWGTAVYF
TRBV3-1/TRBV3-2,NA,CASRSGNTIYF
TRBV4-2,NA,CASSQVGGNTEAFF
TRBV2,TRBD1,CASRTGVHGYTF
TRBV7-3,NA,CASSWRQGAEAFF
TRBV5-6,NA,CASSWRSMNTEAFF
TRBV5-1,NA,CASSRGSTNEKLFF
TRBV7-8,TRBD1,CASSLRAGGYNEQFF
TRBV2,NA,CASSEDGPIGTQYF
TRBV15,NA,CATSRGGGSNSPLHF
TRBV6-1,TRBD1,CASSEVLDRVHEKLFF
TRBV7-9,NA,CASSPRVVASGSSYNEQFF
TRBV27,NA,CASSLTDITSPLHF
TRBV7-9,TRBD1,CASSQDRGRDGYTF
TRBV11-2,NA,CASSGLKSPYNSPLHF
TRBV5-1,TRBD1,CASSQGQGASTDTQYF
TRBV9,TRBD2,CASSPTTSGGVTDTQYF
TRBV11-3,NA,CASSSAGTANTEAFF
TRBV7-2,NA,CASSLQVMNEKLFF
TRBV30,NA,CAWKSSSGNTIYF
TRBV30,NA,CAWSVVGGGGYTF
TRBV6-2/TRBV6-3,NA,CASSYQGSATQYF
TRBV15,NA,CATSRGLNEQFF
TRBV6-2/TRBV6-3,TRBD1,CASSSGTGGSYEQYF
TRBV10-3,TRBD1,CAIRPGTGNAETQYF
TRBV2,NA,CASSRGFISGGNQPQHF
TRBV18,TRBD1,CASSPPGQGTDTQYF
TRBV4-1,NA,CASSQDETSTDTQYF
TRBV5-1,NA,CASSPKTNGYEQYF
TRBV9,NA,CASSVDGLWQPQHF
TRBV10-3,NA,CAISALSGNTIYF
TRBV27,NA,CASSYTGITGDTQYF
TRBV24-1,TRBD2,CATSAPGGRGGRANYNEQFF
TRBV11-2,TRBD2,CASSPGLAGYTDTQYF
TRBV18,TRBD1,CASSPQQGQAFGETQYF
TRBV2,NA,CASRRDGDFYNEQFF
TRBV6-6,NA,CASRKPEGQNEAFF
TRBV6-2/TRBV6-3,NA,CASSYSRGLSYEQYF
TRBV4-1,NA,CASSQDWPGANSPLHF
TRBV6-5,NA,CASSSGPNQPQHF
TRBV9,TRBD1,CASSVQSTGRNSPLHF
TRBV14,NA,CASSQGREYSPLHF
TRBV5-1,TRBD1,CASSQGQGYTEAFF
TRBV30,TRBD2,CAWSVGSGGASTDTQYF
TRBV27,TRBD1,CASSFSGQGPEQYF
TRBV10-1,NA,CASTGGGPYF
TRBV12-5,TRBD1,CASGLGTGPVQPQHF
TRBV28,NA,CASRGSGQPQHF
TRBV27,NA,CARRVDEQFF
TRBV9,NA,CASSVGQGSEQYF